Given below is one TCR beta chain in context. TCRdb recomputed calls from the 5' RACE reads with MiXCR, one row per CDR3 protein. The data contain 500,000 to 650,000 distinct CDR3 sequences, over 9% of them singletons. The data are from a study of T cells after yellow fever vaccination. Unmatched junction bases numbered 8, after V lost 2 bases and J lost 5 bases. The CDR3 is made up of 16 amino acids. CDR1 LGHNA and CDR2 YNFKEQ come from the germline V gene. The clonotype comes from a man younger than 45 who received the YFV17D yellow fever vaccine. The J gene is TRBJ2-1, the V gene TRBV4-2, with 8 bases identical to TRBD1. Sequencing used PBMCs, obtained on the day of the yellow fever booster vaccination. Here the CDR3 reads CASSQWGQADNNEQFF. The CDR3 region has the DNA TGTGCCAGCAGCCAATGGGGACAGGCAGATAACAATGAGCAGTTCTTC.